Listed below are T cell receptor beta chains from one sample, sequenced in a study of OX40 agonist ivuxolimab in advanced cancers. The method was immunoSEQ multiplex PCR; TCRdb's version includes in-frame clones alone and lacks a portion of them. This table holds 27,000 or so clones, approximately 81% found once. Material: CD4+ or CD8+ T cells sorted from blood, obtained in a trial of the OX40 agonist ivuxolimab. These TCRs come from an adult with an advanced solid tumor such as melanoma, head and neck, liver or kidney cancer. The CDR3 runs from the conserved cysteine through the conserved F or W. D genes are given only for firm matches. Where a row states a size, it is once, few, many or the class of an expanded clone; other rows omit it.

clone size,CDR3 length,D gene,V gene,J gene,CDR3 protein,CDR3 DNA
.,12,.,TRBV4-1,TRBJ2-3,CASSHGADTQYF,TGCGCCAGCAGCCACGGGGCAGATACGCAGTATTTT
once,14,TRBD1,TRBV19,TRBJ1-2,CASSEQGAVYGYTF,TGTGCCAGTAGTGAACAGGGGGCCGTCTATGGCTACACCTTC
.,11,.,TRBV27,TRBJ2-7,CASRRRKEQYF,TGTGCCAGCAGGAGGAGAAAAGAGCAGTACTTC
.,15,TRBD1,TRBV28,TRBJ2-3,CASSAGTASTDTQYF,TGTGCCAGCAGCGCCGGGACAGCTAGCACAGATACGCAGTATTTT
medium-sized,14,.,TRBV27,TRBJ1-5,CASRDVGDNQPQHF,TGTGCCAGCAGGGATGTGGGGGACAATCAGCCCCAGCATTTT
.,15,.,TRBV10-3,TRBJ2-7,CAISESQGASYEQYF,TGTGCCATCAGTGAGTCACAGGGTGCCTCCTACGAGCAGTACTTC
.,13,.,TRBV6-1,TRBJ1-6,CASSESENSPLHF,TGTGCCAGCAGTGAGTCGGAGAATTCACCCCTCCACTTT
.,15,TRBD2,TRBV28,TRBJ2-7,CASSWEAGSPYEQYF,TGTGCCAGCAGTTGGGAAGCGGGAAGTCCCTACGAGCAGTACTTC
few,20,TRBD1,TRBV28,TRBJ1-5,CASSLLQGDGRGYSNQPQHF,TGTGCCAGCAGTTTGCTTCAGGGGGACGGGCGGGGCTATAGCAATCAGCCCCAGCATTTT
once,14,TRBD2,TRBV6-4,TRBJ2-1,CASSPGGPGNEQFF,TGTGCCAGCAGCCCGGGAGGGCCGGGCAATGAGCAGTTCTTC
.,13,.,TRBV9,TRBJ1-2,CASNHDINYGYTF,TGTGCCAGCAACCACGACATCAACTATGGCTACACCTTC
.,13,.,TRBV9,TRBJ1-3,CASSVDPGNTIYF,TGTGCCAGCAGCGTAGACCCTGGAAACACCATATATTTT
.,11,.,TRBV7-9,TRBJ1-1,CASSWGRGAFF,TGTGCCAGCAGCTGGGGGAGGGGAGCTTTCTTT
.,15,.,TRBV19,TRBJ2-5,CASSAGGRAQETQYF,TGTGCCAGTAGCGCCGGGGGCAGGGCACAAGAGACCCAGTACTTC
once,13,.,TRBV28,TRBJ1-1,CASSFTRETEAFF,TGTGCCAGCAGTTTTACTCGGGAGACTGAAGCTTTCTTT
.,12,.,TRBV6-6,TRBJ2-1,CASSYGPNEQFF,TGCGCCAGCAGTTACGGGCCCAATGAGCAGTTCTTC
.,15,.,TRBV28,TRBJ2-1,CASTISDIGFSEQFF,TGTGCCAGCACCATTTCCGACATCGGGTTCAGTGAGCAGTTCTTC
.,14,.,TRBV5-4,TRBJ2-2,CASYDRMNTGELFF,TGTGCCAGCTACGACAGGATGAACACCGGGGAGCTGTTTTTT
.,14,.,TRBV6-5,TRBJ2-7,CASSPVGNWYEQYF,TGTGCCAGCAGTCCCGTGGGGAATTGGTACGAGCAGTACTTC
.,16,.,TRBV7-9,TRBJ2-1,CASSPGDETYNNEQFF,TGTGCCAGCAGCCCTGGCGATGAGACTTACAACAATGAGCAGTTCTTC
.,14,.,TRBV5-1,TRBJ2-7,CASSLEDRTIEQYF,TGCGCCAGCAGCTTGGAAGACAGGACAATCGAGCAGTACTTC
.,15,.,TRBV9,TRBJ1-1,CASSPQGTPWGEAFF,TGTGCCAGCAGCCCCCAGGGGACACCTTGGGGTGAAGCTTTCTTT
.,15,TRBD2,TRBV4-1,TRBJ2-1,CASSARLAKNNEQFF,TGCGCCAGCAGCGCCCGACTAGCGAAAAACAATGAGCAGTTCTTC
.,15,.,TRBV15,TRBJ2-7,CATSRDVRLDNEQYF,TGTGCCACCAGCAGAGATGTGAGACTAGATAACGAGCAGTACTTC
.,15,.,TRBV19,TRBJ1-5,CASSIYGETNQPQHF,TGTGCCAGTAGTATTTATGGGGAGACCAATCAGCCCCAGCATTTT
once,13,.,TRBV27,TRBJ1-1,CASSLGGNTEAFF,TGTGCCAGCAGTTTAGGGGGGAACACTGAAGCTTTCTTT
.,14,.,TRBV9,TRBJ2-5,CASSVGGALETQYF,TGTGCCAGCAGCGTAGGCGGGGCCTTAGAGACCCAGTACTTC
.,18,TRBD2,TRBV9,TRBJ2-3,CASSVTPTSGRKADTQYF,TGTGCCAGCAGCGTAACACCGACTAGCGGGAGGAAGGCAGATACGCAGTATTTT
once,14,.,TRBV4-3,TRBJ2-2,CASSQGQFSGELFF,TGCGCCAGCAGCCAAGGACAGTTTAGCGGGGAGCTGTTTTTT